This T cell receptor beta chain originates from a study of Ad26.COV2.S vaccination and SARS-CoV-2 variants. Study-wide background: The study gave Ad26.COV2.S intramuscularly, once or twice 56 days apart.

Described treatment: some 19 received Ad26.COV2.S at low or high dose, single or two shots; roughly 5 received placebo; per-sample allocation not given. Samples came from day 63 after the first vaccine or placebo injection. Data came from immunoSEQ multiplex PCR; TCRdb stores just in-frame clones and leaves some out. The sample carries hundreds of thousands of clones, 87% recorded once. This specimen consisted of peripheral blood, obtained in a trial of Ad26.COV2.S vaccine versus placebo. This sequence was found in a person between 18 and 65 years old who received the Ad26.COV2.S COVID-19 vaccine or a placebo.

The CDR3 reads CASSQERRNYGYTF. CDR3 coding DNA: TGCGCCAGCAGCCAAGAAAGGAGAAACTATGGCTACACCTTC. This chain connects TRBV4-1 to TRBJ1-2; D not certain. Trimming left V 0 bases short and J 2 bases short, with 7 bases between. Germline CDR1 and CDR2: MGHRA and YSYEKL. The CDR3 runs to 14 residues.